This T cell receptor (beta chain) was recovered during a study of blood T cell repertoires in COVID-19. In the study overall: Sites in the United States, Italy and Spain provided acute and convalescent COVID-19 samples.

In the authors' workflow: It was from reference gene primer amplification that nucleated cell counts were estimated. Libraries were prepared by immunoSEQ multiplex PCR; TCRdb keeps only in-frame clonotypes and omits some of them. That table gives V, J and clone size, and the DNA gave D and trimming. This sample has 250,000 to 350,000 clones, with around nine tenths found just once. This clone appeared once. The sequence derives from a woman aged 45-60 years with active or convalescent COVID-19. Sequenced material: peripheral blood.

The CDR3 sequence: CASSDSTNYGYTF. CDR3 bases: TGTGCCAGCAGCGATAGTACTAACTATGGCTACACCTTC. This chain joins TRBV9 and TRBJ1-2; D is unclear. The CDR3 length is 13 residues. Germline V gene sequence: CDR1 SGDLS, CDR2 YYNGEE. V was cut by 3 bases and J by 0 bases, with 6 bases left in between.